The rows below give T cell receptor beta chains drawn from one sample of a study of T cell responses to AZD1222 COVID-19 vaccine. Sequencing used immunoSEQ multiplex PCR; TCRdb keeps in-frame clones, though not all of them. This table has about 180,000 clones, around 90% appearing once. The sample consisted of peripheral blood, taken 28 days after the second AZD1222 dose. The receptors were gathered from an adult who received the AZD1222 COVID-19 vaccine. Each CDR3 is given with its conserved first and last residue. The D gene is left open where the match is weak. Some rows mark clone size as missing; the rest say once, few, many or name a class of expanded clone.

abundance: .
d_gene: .
v_gene: TRBV12-5
j_gene: TRBJ1-1
CDR3aa: CASALADTEAFF
CDR3nt: TGTGCTAGTGCCCTGGCGGACACTGAAGCTTTCTTT

abundance: .
d_gene: .
v_gene: TRBV3-1/TRBV3-2
j_gene: TRBJ2-1
CDR3aa: CASSQVRISQTAYNEQFF
CDR3nt: TGTGCCAGCAGCCAAGTTCGAATATCACAGACGGCCTACAATGAGCAGTTCTTC

abundance: .
d_gene: .
v_gene: TRBV5-5
j_gene: TRBJ2-7
CDR3aa: CASSFLAYEQYF
CDR3nt: TGTGCCAGCAGCTTCCTGGCCTACGAGCAGTACTTC

abundance: once
d_gene: .
v_gene: TRBV19
j_gene: TRBJ2-2
CDR3aa: CASSRLGGETNTGELFF
CDR3nt: TGTGCCAGTTCTAGACTAGGGGGGGAAACGAACACCGGGGAGCTGTTTTTT

abundance: .
d_gene: TRBD2
v_gene: TRBV5-5
j_gene: TRBJ2-1
CDR3aa: CASTPSGTSGYNEQFF
CDR3nt: TGTGCCAGCACCCCCTCCGGGACTAGCGGGTACAATGAGCAGTTCTTC

abundance: .
d_gene: .
v_gene: TRBV6-5
j_gene: TRBJ2-7
CDR3aa: CASSYVGVSYEQYF
CDR3nt: TGTGCCAGCAGTTATGTGGGGGTATCCTACGAGCAGTACTTC

abundance: once
d_gene: .
v_gene: TRBV4-2
j_gene: TRBJ1-4
CDR3aa: CASSQVGRDGTNEKLFF
CDR3nt: TGTGCCAGCAGCCAAGTCGGCAGGGACGGCACTAATGAAAAACTGTTTTTT

abundance: .
d_gene: .
v_gene: TRBV5-1
j_gene: TRBJ2-7
CDR3aa: CASSLEGRGFYEQYF
CDR3nt: TGCGCCAGCAGCTTGGAGGGAAGGGGGTTCTACGAGCAGTACTTC

abundance: .
d_gene: .
v_gene: TRBV4-1
j_gene: TRBJ2-3
CDR3aa: CASSQVFGADTQYF
CDR3nt: TGCGCCAGCAGCCAGGTGTTTGGGGCAGATACGCAGTATTTT

abundance: .
d_gene: .
v_gene: TRBV9
j_gene: TRBJ1-6
CDR3aa: CASSVGVGSPLHF
CDR3nt: TGTGCCAGCAGCGTCGGGGTTGGTTCACCCCTCCACTTT

abundance: .
d_gene: TRBD2
v_gene: TRBV30
j_gene: TRBJ2-3
CDR3aa: CALTSGSSPDTQYF
CDR3nt: TGTGCCTTGACTAGCGGGAGTTCTCCAGATACGCAGTATTTT

abundance: .
d_gene: .
v_gene: TRBV5-6
j_gene: TRBJ1-6
CDR3aa: CASSPGGRRNSPLHF
CDR3nt: TGTGCCAGCAGCCCGGGGGGACGGCGTAATTCACCCCTCCACTTT

abundance: .
d_gene: .
v_gene: TRBV9
j_gene: TRBJ2-7
CDR3aa: CASSVSTGVLYEQYF
CDR3nt: TGTGCCAGCAGCGTCTCAACGGGGGTGCTCTACGAGCAGTACTTC

abundance: .
d_gene: .
v_gene: TRBV11-2
j_gene: TRBJ1-4
CDR3aa: CASRHGGIEKLFF
CDR3nt: TGTGCCAGCAGGCACGGGGGCATTGAAAAACTGTTTTTT

abundance: .
d_gene: .
v_gene: TRBV7-2
j_gene: TRBJ2-7
CDR3aa: CASSFEGPYEQYF
CDR3nt: TGTGCCAGCAGCTTCGAGGGGCCCTACGAGCAGTACTTC

abundance: .
d_gene: .
v_gene: TRBV7-2
j_gene: TRBJ2-1
CDR3aa: CASMFRGNEQFF
CDR3nt: TGTGCCAGTATGTTTAGGGGGAATGAGCAGTTCTTC

abundance: .
d_gene: .
v_gene: TRBV4-1
j_gene: TRBJ1-4
CDR3aa: CASSRTGSTNEKLFF
CDR3nt: TGCGCCAGCAGCCGCACAGGCTCAACTAATGAAAAACTGTTTTTT

abundance: .
d_gene: .
v_gene: TRBV5-6
j_gene: TRBJ1-3
CDR3aa: CASSLISSGNTIYF
CDR3nt: TGTGCCAGCAGCTTGATTTCCTCTGGAAACACCATATATTTT

abundance: .
d_gene: .
v_gene: TRBV7-8
j_gene: TRBJ2-2
CDR3aa: CASSARGGNTGELFF
CDR3nt: TGTGCCAGCAGCGCCCGCGGGGGCAACACCGGGGAGCTGTTTTTT

abundance: .
d_gene: TRBD2
v_gene: TRBV5-4
j_gene: TRBJ2-5
CDR3aa: CASSLGLAGDKETQYF
CDR3nt: TGTGCCAGCAGCTTGGGGCTAGCGGGGGATAAAGAGACCCAGTACTTC

abundance: .
d_gene: TRBD1
v_gene: TRBV6-6
j_gene: TRBJ1-5
CDR3aa: CASSKQGTQPQHF
CDR3nt: TGTGCCAGCAGTAAACAGGGGACTCAGCCCCAGCATTTT

abundance: .
d_gene: .
v_gene: TRBV7-2
j_gene: TRBJ2-7
CDR3aa: CASSLAGAQGEQYF
CDR3nt: TGTGCCAGCAGCTTAGCGGGGGCTCAGGGGGAGCAGTACTTC

abundance: .
d_gene: .
v_gene: TRBV2
j_gene: TRBJ1-5
CDR3aa: CASSEPNQPQHF
CDR3nt: TGTGCCAGCAGTGAACCCAATCAGCCCCAGCATTTT

abundance: .
d_gene: .
v_gene: TRBV27
j_gene: TRBJ2-1
CDR3aa: CASSLGGSSYNEQFF
CDR3nt: TGTGCCAGCAGTTTAGGGGGGAGCTCCTACAATGAGCAGTTCTTC

abundance: .
d_gene: .
v_gene: TRBV18
j_gene: TRBJ1-2
CDR3aa: CASSADWDYGYTF
CDR3nt: TGTGCCAGCTCAGCAGACTGGGACTATGGCTACACCTTC

abundance: .
d_gene: .
v_gene: TRBV6-5
j_gene: TRBJ2-3
CDR3aa: CASSYLGSSGPQYF
CDR3nt: TGTGCCAGCAGTTATCTTGGGAGTAGCGGACCGCAGTATTTT

abundance: few
d_gene: .
v_gene: TRBV7-7
j_gene: TRBJ2-2
CDR3aa: CASSLYENTGELFF
CDR3nt: TGTGCCAGCAGCTTATATGAAAACACCGGGGAGCTGTTTTTT

abundance: .
d_gene: TRBD1
v_gene: TRBV3-1/TRBV3-2
j_gene: TRBJ1-3
CDR3aa: CASSPRTGAFSGNTIYF
CDR3nt: TGTGCCAGCAGCCCACGGACAGGGGCTTTCTCTGGAAACACCATATATTTT

abundance: .
d_gene: TRBD1
v_gene: TRBV30
j_gene: TRBJ1-4
CDR3aa: CAWSPGGWEKLFF
CDR3nt: TGTGCCTGGAGCCCAGGGGGTTGGGAAAAACTGTTTTTT

abundance: .
d_gene: TRBD1
v_gene: TRBV11-3
j_gene: TRBJ2-1
CDR3aa: CASSARGQGSYNEQFF
CDR3nt: TGTGCCAGCAGCGCTAGGGGACAGGGATCTTACAATGAGCAGTTCTTC

abundance: .
d_gene: TRBD1
v_gene: TRBV4-2
j_gene: TRBJ2-7
CDR3aa: CASSRLGQGAYEQYF
CDR3nt: TGTGCCAGCAGCCGACTGGGACAGGGGGCTTACGAGCAGTACTTC

abundance: .
d_gene: .
v_gene: TRBV27
j_gene: TRBJ2-1
CDR3aa: CASSFSPSRGVGGNEQFF
CDR3nt: TGTGCCAGCAGTTTCTCCCCCTCCAGGGGTGTGGGTGGCAATGAGCAGTTCTTC

abundance: .
d_gene: .
v_gene: TRBV27
j_gene: TRBJ1-2
CDR3aa: CASSLSSDPVYGYTF
CDR3nt: TGTGCCAGCAGTTTGTCCTCCGATCCGGTCTATGGCTACACCTTC

abundance: .
d_gene: .
v_gene: TRBV7-2
j_gene: TRBJ1-4
CDR3aa: CASSFPNRVPTNEKLFF
CDR3nt: TGTGCCAGCAGCTTCCCGAACAGGGTTCCAACTAATGAAAAACTGTTTTTT

abundance: .
d_gene: .
v_gene: TRBV12-3/TRBV12-4
j_gene: TRBJ1-4
CDR3aa: CARPGRFNEKLFF
CDR3nt: TGTGCCAGACCGGGGAGATTTAATGAAAAACTGTTTTTT

abundance: few
d_gene: TRBD1
v_gene: TRBV2
j_gene: TRBJ1-1
CDR3aa: CASRGQANTEAFF
CDR3nt: TGTGCCAGCAGGGGACAGGCGAACACTGAAGCTTTCTTT

abundance: .
d_gene: .
v_gene: TRBV28
j_gene: TRBJ2-2
CDR3aa: CASSPLSNTGELFF
CDR3nt: TGTGCCAGCAGTCCCCTCTCTAACACCGGGGAGCTGTTTTTT

abundance: .
d_gene: TRBD1
v_gene: TRBV27
j_gene: TRBJ2-7
CDR3aa: CASSRGTGWFYEQYF
CDR3nt: TGTGCCAGCAGTAGGGGGACAGGGTGGTTTTACGAGCAGTACTTC

abundance: .
d_gene: .
v_gene: TRBV5-1
j_gene: TRBJ1-4
CDR3aa: CASSLDKTRGEKLFF
CDR3nt: TGCGCCAGCAGCTTGGATAAAACCAGGGGTGAAAAACTGTTTTTT

abundance: .
d_gene: .
v_gene: TRBV15
j_gene: TRBJ2-7
CDR3aa: CATSRDTNKAYEQYF
CDR3nt: TGTGCCACCAGCAGAGATACGAATAAGGCCTACGAGCAGTACTTC

abundance: .
d_gene: .
v_gene: TRBV7-8
j_gene: TRBJ1-1
CDR3aa: CASSLAQNTEAFF
CDR3nt: TGTGCCAGCAGCTTAGCCCAGAACACTGAAGCTTTCTTT

abundance: .
d_gene: TRBD1
v_gene: TRBV7-2
j_gene: TRBJ2-2
CDR3aa: CASSLRVTGGTGELFF
CDR3nt: TGTGCCAGCAGCCTACGAGTTACAGGGGGCACCGGGGAGCTGTTTTTT

abundance: .
d_gene: .
v_gene: TRBV24-1
j_gene: TRBJ1-5
CDR3aa: CATSDRQGGNQPQHF
CDR3nt: TGTGCCACCAGTGATAGGCAGGGAGGGAATCAGCCCCAGCATTTT

abundance: .
d_gene: .
v_gene: TRBV7-6
j_gene: TRBJ1-1
CDR3aa: CASSPRPGKNTEAFF
CDR3nt: TGTGCCAGCAGCCCCCGGCCGGGAAAAAACACTGAAGCTTTCTTT

abundance: .
d_gene: .
v_gene: TRBV9
j_gene: TRBJ2-3
CDR3aa: CASSVGAGVSTDTQYF
CDR3nt: TGTGCCAGCAGCGTAGGGGCAGGGGTTAGCACAGATACGCAGTATTTT

abundance: .
d_gene: .
v_gene: TRBV10-3
j_gene: TRBJ2-1
CDR3aa: CAISADNRASYNEQFF
CDR3nt: TGTGCCATCAGTGCCGACAACAGGGCTTCCTACAATGAGCAGTTCTTC

abundance: .
d_gene: .
v_gene: TRBV19
j_gene: TRBJ2-3
CDR3aa: CASRVASTDTQYF
CDR3nt: TGTGCCAGTAGAGTCGCAAGCACAGATACGCAGTATTTT

abundance: .
d_gene: .
v_gene: TRBV7-8
j_gene: TRBJ2-7
CDR3aa: CASSPLDEQYF
CDR3nt: TGTGCCAGCAGCCCCTTGGACGAGCAGTACTTC

abundance: .
d_gene: .
v_gene: TRBV21-1
j_gene: TRBJ1-2
CDR3aa: CASSKRRSANYGYTF
CDR3nt: TGTGCCAGCAGCAAAAGAAGGTCAGCTAACTATGGCTACACCTTC

abundance: .
d_gene: TRBD2
v_gene: TRBV3-1/TRBV3-2
j_gene: TRBJ2-5
CDR3aa: CASSHPSLAGLETQYF
CDR3nt: TGTGCCAGCAGCCACCCGTCTCTAGCGGGGTTAGAGACCCAGTACTTC

abundance: .
d_gene: .
v_gene: TRBV11-2
j_gene: TRBJ1-1
CDR3aa: CASGTGVGSWAFF
CDR3nt: TGTGCCAGCGGGACTGGAGTAGGGTCGTGGGCTTTCTTT

abundance: .
d_gene: .
v_gene: TRBV25-1
j_gene: TRBJ2-7
CDR3aa: CATEVWSGYEQYF
CDR3nt: TGTGCCACCGAAGTGTGGTCGGGCTACGAGCAGTACTTC

abundance: .
d_gene: TRBD1
v_gene: TRBV6-6
j_gene: TRBJ2-7
CDR3aa: CASRGTGVILEQYF
CDR3nt: TGTGCCAGCAGGGGGACAGGGGTAATTCTCGAGCAGTACTTC

abundance: .
d_gene: TRBD2
v_gene: TRBV7-8
j_gene: TRBJ2-7
CDR3aa: CASSLLTSGRGGGPYEQYF
CDR3nt: TGTGCCAGCAGCTTACTGACTAGCGGGAGAGGGGGGGGCCCCTACGAGCAGTACTTC

abundance: .
d_gene: .
v_gene: TRBV2
j_gene: TRBJ2-5
CDR3aa: CASSEKDRETQYF
CDR3nt: TGTGCCAGCAGTGAAAAGGACAGAGAGACCCAGTACTTC